What follows describes a single T cell receptor beta chain. Its antigen remains unidentified. One base away there is no much larger clone; base qualities are not given. The record originates from a study of blood T cell repertoires in COVID-19 (TCRdb year 2020). Regarding the complete study: Samples covering the acute and convalescent phases of COVID-19 were provided by collaborators in the United States, Italy and Spain. A de-identified subject ID, COVID-19 status, age in years and sex were almost always included in the sample metadata. The repertoires were released in a freely available public database intended as a resource for research on the immune response to SARS-CoV-2. The prospective study material was composed of cDNA or gDNA derived from T cells, B-cell-depleted T cells, or PBMCs. The dataset comprised deeply sampled blood TCRbeta repertoires from subjects exposed to, actively infected with, or recovered from COVID-19. Samples were obtained from the ongoing ImmuneRACE study (first 160 participants) and from about 1,300 subjects provided by 6 global collaborators. Where available, HLA class I and class II types were obtained from metadata supplied by the sample provider rather than from assay-based typing. Broader findings and caveats from the paper: The amount of clinical and demographic metadata varied by source and participant and was provided uncurated.

The immunoSEQ Assay, a bias-controlled multiplex PCR, was used to amplify TCRbeta CDR3 regions from genomic DNA. The authors' analysis ran thus. The number of nucleated cells in each sample was estimated from the amplification of reference gene primers within the assay. To quantify the absolute abundance of each unique TCRbeta CDR3 rearrangement, sequence reads were collapsed and filtered. Productive Simpson clonality was computed per sample as the square root of Simpson's diversity index over productive rearrangements. In TCRdb, the immuneACCESS table is reduced to in-frame sequences with V and J assigned. These tables do not hold every clone; where another copy was compared, an unresolved V gene accounts for under half, and the others remain unexplained. The D gene and trimming were derived from the DNA, and the V and J assignments and clone size from that table. The sample profile shows 370,000 or so clones; approximately 89% of them were found once. The top ten constitute around 1.3% of the sample.

In the prospective study, participants were about 18 to 89 years old, resided in 25 or so geographic areas of the United States, and were enrolled through a virtual design. Cohort assignment in the prospective study relied on participant-reported clinical history from a screening survey and a study questionnaire. For ImmuneRACE Cohort 3, a participant was defined as recovered based on two consecutive negative NP/OP PCR tests, clearance by a healthcare professional, or resolution of symptoms. In the prospective study, whole blood, serum and a nasopharyngeal or oropharyngeal swab were collected from each participant by mobile phlebotomists. Participants in the prospective study had the option to provide additional blood draws and questionnaires over a 2-month period. Blood samples from the prospective study were shipped frozen or at room temperature prior to DNA extraction. What was sequenced was PBMCs or T cells enriched from blood (not recorded which). The receptor was isolated from a man aged 25-45 years who had recovered from COVID-19.

The DNA is TGCAGCGTTGAAGATTTGTTCGCTCCGGGACAGGGGGCTGGGGGCACTGAAGCTTTCTTT. This codes for CSVEDLFAPGQGAGGTEAFF. The chain is assembled from TRBV29-1 and TRBJ1-1; 12 bases in between match TRBD1. The CDR3 runs 20 amino acids, cysteine and phenylalanine included. The DNA shown is the 60-base CDR3, in frame from base 1. CDR1 and CDR2 are drawn from the germline V gene: SQVTM, ANQGSEA. V ends up 0 bases short and J 4 bases short, with an unmatched junction base count of 18.